This T cell receptor (beta chain) was recorded in a study of post-analysis software for immune sequencing data. The study, taken as a whole, reports: Relative to controls, patients had a handful of TRBV segments at higher frequency, with TRBV5-6, TRBV5-1 and TRBV20-1 among these.

Tagging with unique molecular identifiers was a feature of the TCR beta cDNA libraries. TCRdb redid the calling of the PCR reads with MiXCR, one entry per CDR3 protein. The sample holds about 540,000 distinct CDR3 sequences, approximately 31% seen once. In regard to this clonotype: Antigen unknown.

This CDR3 is 14 amino acids long. J is TRBJ2-5 and V is TRBV12-3 or TRBV12-4; 9 bases are a match to TRBD2. The sequencing sample was made of blood. The TCR comes from a girl younger than 18 with multiple sclerosis. CDR3 amino acids: CAIRSGGIQETQYF. Here the CDR3 DNA reads TGTGCGATAAGGAGCGGGGGGATCCAAGAGACCCAGTACTTC.